The 30 T cell receptor beta chains below were found in one sample sequenced in a study of beta chain features in type 1 diabetes. Findings and caveats of the study: Shorter TCRB CDR3s, moderately but significantly so, were found in Type 1 diabetes patients in all four CD4+ subsets.

These receptors lack a known antigen. Since all of the isolated RNA was reverse transcribed, expressed TCRB transcripts were what got sequenced. Measured with immunoSEQ multiplex PCR; TCRdb has only the in-frame clones, and not every one. Of some 660,000 clones listed, 11% to 15% are singletons. Sequencing was performed on naive CD4+ T cells from blood. The origin of the receptors is a man between 18 and 35 years old with type 1 diabetes.

The chain links TRBV19 to TRBJ2-2; D is perhaps TRBD2 (5 bases). CDR1 and CDR2 from the germline V gene are LNHDA and SQIVND (reference sequence). The CDR3 totals 13 residues. V lost 3 bases and J lost 4, with 6 bases in between. The CDR3 bases are TGTGCCAGTAGTATGGGAGCCACCGGGGAGCTGTTTTTT. Its protein product is CASSMGATGELFF.

This clone was seen a handful of times. The genes are TRBV2 and TRBJ2-7; no clear D. Germline assignment: CDR1 SNHLY and CDR2 FYNNEI. Trimming shortened V by 5 bases and J by 2 bases, and 10 bases separated the two germline ends. This CDR3 region has 13 residues. This CDR3 reads CASSSRVPYEQYF. DNA for the CDR3: TGTGCCAGCAGTAGTAGGGTTCCCTACGAGCAGTACTTC.

This clone was counted only a few times. The chain couples TRBV29-1 to TRBJ2-7; 13 nucleotides line up with TRBD2. Germline V gives CDR1 SQVTM, CDR2 ANQGSEA. The CDR3 is 15 residues long. J was trimmed by 7 bases and V by 5 bases; bases with no gene match: 11. The CDR3 protein is CSVRGLAGVVLEQYF. The CDR3 region has the DNA TGCAGCGTTCGAGGACTAGCGGGAGTTGTGTTGGAGCAGTACTTC.

The V gene is TRBV30, the J gene TRBJ1-5; D is perhaps TRBD1 (5 bases). The CDR3 length is 13 residues. Trimming removed 0 bases at V and 11 bases at J, with 14 bases between. The germline CDR1 and CDR2 sequences are GTSNPN and SVGIG (reference sequence). CDR3 sequence reads: CAWSVGRWGSQHF. The CDR3 DNA sequence: TGTGCCTGGAGTGTCGGGCGCTGGGGGTCCCAGCATTTT.

A few counts support this clone. The chain combines TRBV7-9 with TRBJ1-2; 8 nucleotides align to TRBD1. The germline V gene encodes CDR1 SEHNR and CDR2 FQNEAQ (reference sequence). After removal of 4 bases from V and 8 bases from J, the junction contained 12 bases not matched to a gene. CDR3 length equals 15 residues. As DNA, the CDR3 is TGTGCCAGCAGCTCTGCGTCAGGGGGCGAACGAGGCTACACCTTC. This gives the protein CASSSASGGERGYTF.

In its sample, this clone was seen a few times. The genes are TRBV30 and TRBJ1-5; possibly TRBD1 for D (6 bases). Germline V gives CDR1 GTSNPN, CDR2 SVGIG (reference sequence). CDR3 length equals 12 residues. CDR3 nucleotides: TGTGCTTTAGGACAGCGCAATCAGCCCCAGCATTTT. Protein sequence: CALGQRNQPQHF.

V and J are TRBV14 and TRBJ2-2, with D perhaps matching TRBD2 (6 bases). The length of the CDR3 is 22 residues. V was cut by 0 bases and J by 2 bases, with 28 bases left in between. Germline lookup yields CDR1 SGHDN and CDR2 FVKESK. The CDR3 nucleotides are TGTGCCAGCAGCCAAGATCTTTCCTCGGGATGGTACGGGACTCAAAACACCGGGGAGCTGTTTTTT. This translates into CASSQDLSSGWYGTQNTGELFF. The whole variable domain, filled in from reference TRBV14 and TRBJ2-2, reads EAGVTQFPSHSVIEKGQTVTLRCDPISGHDNLYWYRRVMGKEIKFLLHFVKESKQDESGMPNNRFLAERTGGTYSTLKVQPAELEDSGVYFCASSQDLSSGWYGTQNTGELFFGEGSRLTVL.

This rearrangement joins TRBV6-8 to TRBJ2-3, with D possibly called TRBD1 or TRBD2 (5 bases each). This CDR3 region has 15 residues. Between the trimmed V and J ends, which lost 6 bases and 4 bases, there was a span of 17 bases. Germline V CDR1 and CDR2: MNHGY, SAAAGT. This chain's CDR3 is CASSPGDLSADTQYF. The CDR3 DNA is TGTGCCAGCAGCCCCGGGGACCTGAGCGCAGATACGCAGTATTTT.

This clone was observed a handful of times. This sequence joins TRBV10-3 and TRBJ2-5, with D perhaps matching TRBD1 (6 bases). The germline V gene has CDR1 ENHRY and CDR2 SYGVKD. The CDR3 spans 12 residues. V gave up 8 bases and J gave up 4 bases, with 11 bases separating them. The CDR3 loop is CAIASGVETQYF. In nucleotides, the CDR3 is TGTGCCATCGCCTCAGGGGTAGAGACCCAGTACTTC.

The chain carries TRBV18 and TRBJ1-1; D may be TRBD1 (6 bases). This CDR3 region has 13 residues. Germline CDR1 is KGHSH and CDR2 is LQKENI. V lost 5 bases and J 7 bases, leaving 14 bases between the germline ends. Written as DNA, the CDR3 is TGTGCCAGCTCATCCTGGGGGGCAGGTGAAGCTTTCTTT. This sequence encodes CASSSWGAGEAFF. The variable domain in full, completed from reference TRBV18 and TRBJ1-1, reads NAGVMQNPRHLVRRRGQEARLRCSPMKGHSHVYWYRQLPEEGLKFMVYLQKENIIDESGMPKERFSAEFPKEGPSILRIQQVVRGDSAAYFCASSSWGAGEAFFGQGTRLTVV.

The chain employs TRBV11-2 and TRBJ2-7; 8 bases match TRBD1. CDR3 length: 14 residues. V lost 2 bases, J lost 2 bases, and 2 bases stayed unmatched. In germline, CDR1 is SGHAT, CDR2 FQNNGV. CDR3 amino acids: CASSLSRGPYEQYF. CDR3 DNA: TGTGCCAGCAGCTTATCCAGGGGGCCCTACGAGCAGTACTTC.

This clone was counted only a few times. The V gene is TRBV5-1, the J gene TRBJ1-1; possibly TRBD1 for D (5 bases). The length of the CDR3 is 13 residues. Germline V gene sequence: CDR1 SGHRS, CDR2 YFSETQ. Trimming pared 4 bases from V and 5 bases from J, leaving 12 bases between. For the CDR3, the DNA is TGCGCCAGCAGCCCCCATTGGGGGACTGAAGCTTTCTTT. Its translation is CASSPHWGTEAFF.

This clone was picked up a small number of times. The chain combines TRBV10-3 with TRBJ1-6, with D possibly TRBD1 on 6 matching bases. Germline-derived CDR1 and CDR2 are ENHRY and SYGVKD. Trimming removed 1 base at V and 6 bases at J, with 13 bases between. This CDR3 has 16 amino acids. In DNA, the CDR3 is TGTGCCATCAGTGAGTTTGGGGGCTCAAGTAATTCACCCCTCCACTTT. It encodes CAISEFGGSSNSPLHF.

About this clone itself: The same CDR3 can be traced to other DNA sequences in this sample. The V call is TRBV7-9, the J call TRBJ2-3, with D unresolved. Per germline, CDR1 SEHNR and CDR2 FQNEAQ (reference sequence). V was shortened by 1 base and J by 6 bases, with 5 bases between the two germline ends. The CDR3 covers 12 residues. CDR3 sequence reads: CASSLGRDTQYF. The CDR3 nucleotides are TGTGCCAGCAGCTTAGGCAGGGATACGCAGTATTTT. The whole variable domain, remainder taken from reference TRBV7-9 and TRBJ2-3, is DTGVSQNPRHKITKRGQNVTFRCDPISEHNRLYWYRQTLGQGPEFLTYFQNEAQLEKSRLLSDRFSAERPKGSFSTLEIQRTEQGDSAMYLCASSLGRDTQYFGPGTRLTVL.

This clone was observed a few times. The chain has TRBV9 and TRBJ2-3; tentative D call: TRBD1 (5 bases). Germline V gene data show CDR1 as SGDLS and CDR2 as YYNGEE. The CDR3 is made up of 14 amino acids. V was shortened by 1 base and J by 2 bases, with 8 bases between the two germline ends. For the CDR3, the DNA is TGTGCCAGCAGCGTACTGGGGCTCACAGATACGCAGTATTTT. It translates to CASSVLGLTDTQYF.

In the case of this clone: At one boundary the junction diverges from the germline segment, which might be a read error. J is TRBJ1-1 and V is TRBV6-6; TRBD1 is a possible D gene (5 bases). Per germline, CDR1 MNHNY and CDR2 SVGAGI (reference sequence). The CDR3 extends over 13 amino acids. CDR3 bases: TGTGCCAGCAGCCCGGGGGTTGGTCATCAAAAGGTCTTT. Translation gives CASSPGVGHQKVF.

This clone has only a few counts. The CDR3 DNA is TGTGCCAGCAGCTTAGCGCGTTTGGGAGGGGGTGAGCAGTTCTTC. It translates to CASSLARLGGGEQFF. This chain joins TRBV7-2 and TRBJ2-1; D might be TRBD2 (7 bases). Trimming took off 0 bases at V and 9 bases at J, with 15 bases between the two ends. CDR1 and CDR2 (germline): SGHTA, FQGNSA. The CDR3 has 15 residues.

V gene TRBV27 combines with J gene TRBJ2-3; TRBD2 matches 10 bases. The CDR3 has 15 residues. CDR1 and CDR2 (germline): MNHEY, SMNVEV (reference sequence). V was pared by 6 bases and J by 6 bases, with 9 bases of the junction left unmatched. The CDR3 is CASRGLAGVGDTQYF. DNA of the CDR3: TGTGCCAGCAGGGGGCTAGCGGGGGTTGGGGATACGCAGTATTTT.

V is TRBV30 and J is TRBJ2-3, with 9 bases matching TRBD2. Germline CDR1 is GTSNPN and CDR2 is SVGIG (reference sequence). The CDR3 is 17 residues long. The V and J ends lost 0 bases and 5 bases, in that order; junction bases with no gene match: 12. This chain's CDR3 is CAWSVWRLAGGKDTQYF. In DNA, the CDR3 is TGTGCCTGGAGTGTATGGCGCCTGGCGGGGGGGAAAGATACGCAGTATTTT.

This clone came up a few times. The chain combines TRBV5-1 with TRBJ2-5; D perhaps matches TRBD2 (6 bases). The V and J ends lost 0 bases and 1 base respectively, with 13 bases between them. This CDR3 is built from 16 residues. In germline, CDR1 is SGHRS, CDR2 YFSETQ. The CDR3 region is CASSLGGSGTQETQYF. In DNA, the CDR3 is TGCGCCAGCAGCTTGGGAGGTAGCGGAACCCAAGAGACCCAGTACTTC.

This clone was observed a handful of times. The chain has TRBV18 and TRBJ2-2, with D perhaps TRBD2 (5 bases). The CDR3 contains 14 residues. Germline values: CDR1 KGHSH, CDR2 LQKENI. V dropped 4 bases and J dropped 0 bases, with 6 bases sitting between them. CDR3 loop: CASSLTTNTGELFF. The CDR3 DNA follows: TGTGCCAGCTCACTGACTACGAACACCGGGGAGCTGTTTTTT.

Comments on this clone: The same CDR3 also results from other DNA sequences found in this sample. The V and J genes are TRBV30 and TRBJ1-5; D is possibly TRBD1 (6 bases). The V gene lost 3 bases and the J gene lost 0 bases, with 9 bases spanning the gap. CDR3 length: 14 amino acids. Germline-derived CDR1 and CDR2 are GTSNPN and SVGIG (reference sequence). The CDR3 nucleotides read TGTGCCTGGAGCCGACAGGCTAGCAATCAGCCCCAGCATTTT. This codes for CAWSRQASNQPQHF.

The V gene is TRBV2, the J gene TRBJ2-6; no firm D call. The ends were cut back, 7 bases at V and 4 bases at J, with 23 bases in the middle. Per the germline V gene, CDR1 is SNHLY and CDR2 is FYNNEI. This CDR3 has 18 residues. The CDR3 loop is CASMRQAQIPSGANVLTF. The CDR3 bases are TGTGCCAGCATGAGACAAGCCCAAATCCCTTCAGGGGCCAACGTCCTGACTTTC.

This clone has just a few counts. The chain uses TRBV14 and TRBJ1-2, with D uncertain. Trimming pared 4 bases from V and 4 bases from J, leaving 10 bases between. Germline assignment: CDR1 SGHDN and CDR2 FVKESK. The CDR3 extends over 13 amino acids. This CDR3 reads CASSRATLYGYTF. CDR3 sequence (DNA): TGTGCCAGCAGCCGGGCCACCCTCTATGGCTACACCTTC.

This clone was recorded a few times. V and J are TRBV30 and TRBJ2-5, with D possibly matching TRBD2 (6 bases). CDR1 is GTSNPN, CDR2 SVGIG, per germline (reference sequence). The length of the CDR3 is 13 residues. Trimming shortened V by 2 bases and J by 2 bases, and 9 bases separated the two germline ends. The CDR3 here is CAWSRRVQETQYF. For the CDR3, the DNA is TGTGCCTGGAGTCGGAGGGTTCAAGAGACCCAGTACTTC.

The chain couples TRBV23-1 to TRBJ1-2; TRBD1 agrees at 10 bases. TRBV23-1 has ORF status, its function being uncertain. V was clipped by 0 bases and J by 4 bases; unmatched bases: 2. The CDR3 has 15 residues. Written as DNA, the CDR3 is TGCGCCAGCAGTCAATCTGGGACAGGGGTCTATGGCTACACCTTC. Translated, it gives CASSQSGTGVYGYTF.

V gene TRBV5-4 combines with J gene TRBJ1-1; tentatively, D is TRBD1 (5 bases). This CDR3 spans 13 amino acids. Germline V lookup: CDR1 SGHNT, CDR2 YYREEE (reference sequence). V lost 4 bases to trimming and J lost 0 bases, with 7 bases between them. The CDR3 loop reads CASSAGMNTEAFF. CDR3 nucleotide sequence: TGTGCCAGCAGCGCAGGGATGAACACTGAAGCTTTCTTT.

This clone has a handful of counts. This chain connects TRBV5-1 to TRBJ2-2; 9 bases are a match to TRBD1. Germline lookup yields CDR1 SGHRS and CDR2 YFSETQ. V shed 2 bases, J shed 7 bases, and the junction held 3 bases outside the gene matches. This CDR3 region has 14 residues. In DNA, the CDR3 is TGCGCCAGCAGCTTCGGACAGGGGAGCGGGGAGCTGTTTTTT. Its translation: CASSFGQGSGELFF. Full variable domain (rest looked up from reference TRBV5-1 and TRBJ2-2): KAGVTQTPRYLIKTRGQQVTLSCSPISGHRSVSWYQQTPGQGLQFLFEYFSETQRNKGNFPGRFSGRQFSNSRSEMNVSTLELGDSALYLCASSFGQGSGELFFGEGSRLTVL.

This clone was recorded a few times. This chain connects TRBV27 to TRBJ2-7, with TRBD1 identical over 9 bases. There are 15 residues in the CDR3. The germline V gene encodes CDR1 MNHEY and CDR2 SMNVEV (reference sequence). The ends lost 2 bases at V and 0 bases at J; junction bases unmatched: 2. Here the CDR3 reads CASSLGTGPSYEQYF. CDR3 nucleotide sequence: TGTGCCAGCAGTTTAGGGACAGGGCCCTCCTACGAGCAGTACTTC.

This clone has just a few counts. This sample includes further DNA sequences coding for the same CDR3. This rearrangement joins TRBV30 to TRBJ1-3; D is uncertain. CDR1 and CDR2 from the germline V gene are GTSNPN and SVGIG (reference sequence). Trimming took 0 bases from V and 0 from J, leaving 3 bases between them. CDR3 length: 13 amino acids. The CDR3 here is CAWSVISGNTIYF. The DNA for the CDR3 is TGTGCCTGGAGTGTGATCTCTGGAAACACCATATATTTT.